The 9 T cell receptor beta chains below all came from one sample that was sequenced in a study of T cells in Graves' hyperthyroidism and ophthalmopathy. There were TCR beta CDR3 regions amplified from RNA transcripts. A first-round RT-PCR of the TCR CDR3 used the HTBI primer set. TCRdb ran MiXCR on the multiplex PCR reads and lists one entry per CDR3 protein. Among 400,000 to 450,000 distinct CDR3 sequences listed, about 14% were seen once. Sequencing was carried out using blood. The receptors were gathered from a man between 18 and 35 years old with Graves' ophthalmopathy.

The sample holds many counts of this clonotype. The J gene is TRBJ2-3, the V gene TRBV6-5; D is unresolved. The CDR3 length is 17 residues. Germline CDR1 is MNHEY and CDR2 is SVGAGI. V lost 0 bases, J lost 3 bases, and 16 bases lay in between. The CDR3 spells CASSYSKLVGLTDTQYF. CDR3 DNA sequence: TGTGCCAGCAGTTACTCGAAGCTAGTGGGGTTAACAGATACGCAGTATTTT.

In this sample, this clonotype turned up a few times. One base away lies a much larger clone, so this may be a sequencing read error. As the CDR3 is not closed by the conserved phenylalanine or tryptophan, this likely results from a read error. V usage is TRBV30 and J usage is TRBJ2-7, with a possible D match to TRBD1 (5 bases). The CDR3 is 13 amino acids. V lost 6 bases to trimming and J lost 1 base, with 13 bases between them. The germline V gene has CDR1 GTSNPN and CDR2 SVGIG (reference sequence). Written as DNA, the CDR3 is TGTGCCTGCCAAGGGGCCGCGTCCTACGAGCAGTACTCC. It is translated as CACQGAASYEQYS.

On this clonotype itself: This CDR3 is missing its conserved last phenylalanine or tryptophan, likely due to a read error. The chain is built from TRBV11-2 and TRBJ1-1; 11 bases are shared with TRBD1. CDR3 length equals 14 residues. V lost 5 bases, J lost 5 bases, and 4 bases stayed unmatched. From germline, CDR1 is SGHAT and CDR2 FQNNGV. This chain's CDR3 is CASSPGTGGTEAFL. The CDR3 coding sequence is TGTGCCAGCAGCCCCGGGACAGGGGGGACTGAAGCTTTCCTT.

This clonotype was recorded many times. This chain links TRBV7-9 with TRBJ1-1, with D perhaps matching TRBD1 (5 bases). In germline, CDR1 is SEHNR, CDR2 FQNEAQ (reference sequence). There are 15 residues in the CDR3. V was shortened by 4 bases and J by 0 bases, with 12 bases between the two germline ends. CDR3 region: CASSSPGTVNTEAFF. The CDR3 bases are TGTGCCAGCAGCTCACCCGGGACGGTGAACACTGAAGCTTTCTTT.

This clonotype was seen once. J is TRBJ1-4 and V is TRBV12-3 or TRBV12-4; 9 bases agree with TRBD1. The CDR3 consists of 16 residues. Trimming took 8 bases from V and 5 from J; bases not matched to a gene: 12. CDR3 loop: CASGLGQGRWNEKLFF. Written as DNA, the CDR3 is TGTGCCAGCGGCTTAGGACAGGGGAGGTGGAATGAAAAACTGTTTTTT.

Notes on this clonotype: A much larger clone is a single base away; this may be a read error. The gene calls are TRBV20-1 and TRBJ2-7, with TRBD2 identical over 8 bases. Trimming removed 3 bases from V and 0 bases from J; junction bases left unmatched: 1. The CDR3 has 13 amino acids. Germline CDR1 and CDR2: DFQATT and SNEGSKA (reference sequence). The CDR3 DNA follows: TGCAGTGCTAGCGGGGGGGGCTCCTACGAGCAGTACTTC. This encodes CSASGGGSYEQYF.

This clonotype occurred many times. The rearrangement links TRBV11-2 to TRBJ2-7; D not certain. Trimming took 5 bases from V and 3 from J, leaving 11 bases between them. CDR1 SGHAT and CDR2 FQNNGV come from the germline V gene. This CDR3 region has 13 residues. The CDR3 spells CASSPVDFYEQYF. The CDR3 DNA reads as TGTGCCAGCAGCCCGGTGGATTTCTACGAGCAGTACTTC.

This clonotype was observed a handful of times. The V and J genes are TRBV4-1 and TRBJ1-1; D gene unclear. The germline gives CDR1 MGHRA, CDR2 YSYEKL. Between the trimmed V and J ends, which lost 5 bases and 7 bases, there was a span of 20 bases. The length of the CDR3 is 15 residues. CDR3 bases: TGCGCCAGCAGCAGAGACGCCCCCCTTCGGGTTGAAGCTTTCTTT. Its protein is CASSRDAPLRVEAFF.

For this clonotype: Possible read error: a much larger clone is one base away. The chain is built from TRBV6-1 and TRBJ2-1; 12 positions match TRBD1. The CDR3 is 16 amino acids. Germline CDR1 MNHNS, CDR2 SASEGT. The trim removed 7 bases at V and 4 bases at J, leaving 8 bases unmatched. The DNA for the CDR3 is TGTGCCAGCACTGGGGACAGGGGGCTTATTTACAATGAGCAGTTCTTC. Translating gives CASTGDRGLIYNEQFF.